The present T cell receptor (beta chain) was sequenced within a study of T-cell reconstitution after alpha-beta-depleted transplantation in children. A TCRbeta library incorporating unique molecular identifiers was prepared. TCRdb fed the PCR reads into MiXCR, producing one record per CDR3 protein. The repertoire holds fewer than 550,000 distinct CDR3 sequences, under 12% seen once, with around 2% in the top ten. The CDR3 sequence is 14 residues long. CDR1 and CDR2 from the germline V gene are SQVTM and ANQGSEA. The ends lost 5 bases at V and 5 bases at J; junction bases unmatched: 7. In its sample, this clonotype was seen many times. Its antigen is currently unknown. Study-level points and caveats: About two months after transplant, alpha-beta T cells reportedly came from several hundred expanded graft clones.

The source is a child aged 2-15 years with inherited bone marrow failure, due to receive a stem cell transplant. The chain has TRBV29-1 and TRBJ2-2, with TRBD2 matching over 8 bases. This specimen consisted of PBMCs, obtained before TCRalphabeta/CD19-depleted stem cell transplant. The CDR3 DNA reads TGCAGCGTTTCCGGCGGGAGGACAACCGGGGAGCTGTTTTTT. Translating it yields CSVSGGRTTGELFF.